Each of the 18 T cell receptor beta chains below was sequenced from the same sample in a study of cytomegalovirus exposure and HLA in healthy donors. The primer mix had 60 Vbeta and 13 Jbeta primers. Using immunoSEQ multiplex PCR, the repertoire was profiled, and TCRdb retains in-frame clones only, with some absent. Here the sample spans some 130,000 clones, approximately 84% being singletons. Sequenced: PBMCs. The origin of the receptors is a woman between 18 and 30 years old in good health and CMV-seronegative.

CDR3 region: CASSSTVLGNTGELFF. CDR3 coding DNA: TGTGCCAGCAGCTCGACAGTCCTCGGTAACACCGGGGAGCTGTTTTTT. The chain joins TRBV5-8 to TRBJ2-2, with D possibly being TRBD1 (5 bases). The CDR3 extends over 16 amino acids. The ends were cut back, 3 bases at V and 2 bases at J, with 14 bases in the middle. Germline CDR1 is SGHTS and CDR2 is YDEGEE.

The V and J genes are TRBV30 and TRBJ1-2; 8 bases align to TRBD1. In germline, CDR1 is GTSNPN, CDR2 SVGIG (reference sequence). With 4 bases clipped from V and 4 bases from J, the junction kept 11 bases outside the gene matches. This CDR3 has 15 amino acids. The chain's CDR3 is CAWTPGTGFFYGYTF. The CDR3 DNA follows: TGTGCCTGGACCCCCGGGACAGGTTTCTTCTATGGCTACACCTTC.

This chain links TRBV29-1 with TRBJ2-7, with 9 bases matching TRBD1. CDR1 and CDR2 (germline): SQVTM, ANQGSEA. Losses at the gene ends were 4 bases for V and 6 bases for J; bases not matched to a gene: 16. The length of the CDR3 is 16 residues. The CDR3 protein is CSVGSGDRGIDSEQYF. Here the CDR3 DNA reads TGCAGCGTTGGATCAGGCGACAGGGGGATTGATTCCGAGCAGTACTTC.

V gene TRBV10-3 combines with J gene TRBJ2-3, with TRBD2 matching over 7 bases. The CDR3 loop spans 16 amino acids. Germline loops: CDR1 ENHRY, CDR2 SYGVKD. V shed 7 bases, J shed 0 bases, and the junction held 10 bases outside the gene matches. The CDR3 is CAITPGTTTSTDTQYF. For the CDR3, the DNA is TGTGCCATCACCCCGGGGACTACTACTAGCACAGATACGCAGTATTTT.

The V gene is TRBV5-1, the J gene TRBJ2-4; D unclear. V was shortened by 0 bases and J by 2 bases, with 3 bases between the two germline ends. This CDR3 has 13 amino acids. Per germline, CDR1 SGHRS and CDR2 YFSETQ. The CDR3 spells CASSLATKNIQYF. The CDR3 DNA follows: TGCGCCAGCAGCTTGGCCACCAAAAACATTCAGTACTTC.

This clone was seen just once. This chain connects TRBV11-1 to TRBJ1-1, with unresolved D. Deletions cut 1 base from V and 6 bases from J, with 15 bases between. CDR1 is SGHAT and CDR2 is FQDESV in the germline V gene (reference sequence). The CDR3 length is 15 residues. The DNA of the CDR3 is TGTGCCAGCAGCTTAGATGGAGGTGGGGTTGCTGAAGCTTTCTTT. Translated, it gives CASSLDGGGVAEAFF.

This chain uses TRBV11-2 with TRBJ2-1; TRBD1 matches 12 bases. CDR1 and CDR2 (germline): SGHAT, FQNNGV. This CDR3 region has 16 residues. V shed 1 base and J 9 bases; nucleotides not matched to a gene: 7. This CDR3 reads CASSLGGGQGALEQFF. The CDR3 region has the DNA TGTGCCAGCAGCTTAGGGGGGGGACAGGGGGCTCTTGAGCAGTTCTTC.

The J gene is TRBJ1-2, the V gene TRBV19, with D uncertain. The CDR3 loop spans 15 amino acids. CDR1 and CDR2 from the germline V gene are LNHDA and SQIVND (reference sequence). The V end lost 7 bases, the J end lost 0 bases, and 15 bases lay between the germline ends. The CDR3 here is CASTIREGPNYGYTF. The DNA for the CDR3 is TGTGCCAGTACCATTCGGGAAGGCCCTAACTATGGCTACACCTTC.

The J gene is TRBJ2-1, the V gene TRBV30; D not certain. Trimming stripped 2 bases from V and 3 bases from J, with 20 bases between. The CDR3 is 17 residues long. CDR1 GTSNPN and CDR2 SVGIG come from the germline V gene (reference sequence). The CDR3 DNA reads TGTGCCTGGAGTTTCGGCACTCTCTTATCGGGCTACAATGAGCAGTTCTTC. Encoded protein: CAWSFGTLLSGYNEQFF.

The V call is TRBV19, the J call TRBJ2-7; 13 bases are a match to TRBD2. In germline, CDR1 is LNHDA, CDR2 SQIVND (reference sequence). The CDR3 runs 17 residues. With V trimmed by 8 bases and J by 3 bases, 13 bases remained unmatched. As DNA, the CDR3 is TGTGCCAGTGGAGGACGGGATGGACTAGCGGGGGTCTACGAGCAGTACTTC. It yields the protein CASGGRDGLAGVYEQYF.

This sequence joins TRBV5-1 and TRBJ2-1; the match to TRBD2 covers 11 bases. CDR1 and CDR2 from the germline V gene are SGHRS and YFSETQ. V trimming: 1 base; J trimming: 7 bases; junction bases outside the gene matches: 4. The CDR3 is 15 amino acids. CDR3 DNA: TGCGCCAGCAGCTTGACTAGCGGGAGAGCTAATGAGCAGTTCTTC. Translation: CASSLTSGRANEQFF.

This sequence joins TRBV21-1 and TRBJ2-1; the D segment call TRBD1 is taken from the table without a DNA check. TRBV21-1 is tagged as a pseudogene. The CDR3 consists of 14 residues. Here the CDR3 reads CASIMDRGYNEQFF. CDR3 bases: TGTGCCAGCATAATGGACAGGGGATACAATGAGCAGTTCTTC.

This clone appeared a single time. The chain has TRBV30 and TRBJ2-5; no reliable D call. V lost 5 bases and J 2 bases, leaving 12 bases between the germline ends. This CDR3 contains 13 residues. Germline lookup yields CDR1 GTSNPN and CDR2 SVGIG (reference sequence). CDR3 DNA: TGTGCCTGGGCCCAGGCGCTTCAAGAGACCCAGTACTTC. It codes for CAWAQALQETQYF. The complete variable domain, with remaining parts taken from reference TRBV30 and TRBJ2-5, reads SQTIHQWPATLVQPVGSPLSLECTVEGTSNPNLYWYRQAAGRGLQLLFYSVGIGQISSEVPQNLSASRPQDRQFILSSKKLLLSDSGFYLCAWAQALQETQYFGPGTRLLVL.

This clone appeared a few times. The V gene is TRBV6-1, the J gene TRBJ2-1, with 9 bases fitting TRBD2. The CDR3 sequence is 13 residues long. Germline V CDR1 and CDR2: MNHNS, SASEGT. Trimming removed 8 bases from V and 8 bases from J; junction bases left unmatched: 7. The DNA for the CDR3 is TGTGCCAGCCGTTCTAGCGGGGACGATGAGCAGTTCTTC. Amino acids: CASRSSGDDEQFF.

This chain connects TRBV2 to TRBJ2-1, with D tentatively TRBD2 (5 bases). Trimming removed 6 bases from V and 8 bases from J, with 8 bases in between. The CDR3 extends over 11 amino acids. The germline CDR1 and CDR2 sequences are SNHLY and FYNNEI. The CDR3 DNA sequence: TGTGCCAGCAGCCTTAGCGATGAGCAGTTCTTC. Protein sequence: CASSLSDEQFF.

This chain uses TRBV5-4 with TRBJ2-1; TRBD2 aligns across 11 bases. The length of the CDR3 is 17 residues. V was pared by 0 bases and J by 5 bases, with 7 bases of the junction left unmatched. CDR1 is SGHNT, CDR2 YYREEE, per germline (reference sequence). The DNA of the CDR3 is TGTGCCAGCAGCTTGGCCGGGACTAGCGGTTACCACAATGAGCAGTTCTTC. It is translated as CASSLAGTSGYHNEQFF.

The chain is built from TRBV19 and TRBJ2-7, with D possibly TRBD1 on 6 matching bases. Trimming shortened V by 5 bases and J by 6 bases, and 20 bases separated the two germline ends. Germline V gene lookup returns CDR1 LNHDA and CDR2 SQIVND (reference sequence). The CDR3 totals 15 residues. This chain's CDR3 is CASSPSGELNGEQYF. As DNA, the CDR3 is TGTGCCAGTAGTCCCTCAGGGGAGCTTAATGGCGAGCAGTACTTC.

The chain uses TRBV7-9 and TRBJ2-5; 7 positions match TRBD2. The J call is doubtful: the DNA matches TRBJ2-7 better. Germline V CDR1 and CDR2: SEHNR, FQNEAQ (reference sequence). CDR3 size: 15 residues. Written as DNA, the CDR3 is TGTGCCAGCAGCTTAGGCATAGGCGGGAGCACCGAGCAGTACTTC. Amino acids: CASSLGIGGSTEQYF.